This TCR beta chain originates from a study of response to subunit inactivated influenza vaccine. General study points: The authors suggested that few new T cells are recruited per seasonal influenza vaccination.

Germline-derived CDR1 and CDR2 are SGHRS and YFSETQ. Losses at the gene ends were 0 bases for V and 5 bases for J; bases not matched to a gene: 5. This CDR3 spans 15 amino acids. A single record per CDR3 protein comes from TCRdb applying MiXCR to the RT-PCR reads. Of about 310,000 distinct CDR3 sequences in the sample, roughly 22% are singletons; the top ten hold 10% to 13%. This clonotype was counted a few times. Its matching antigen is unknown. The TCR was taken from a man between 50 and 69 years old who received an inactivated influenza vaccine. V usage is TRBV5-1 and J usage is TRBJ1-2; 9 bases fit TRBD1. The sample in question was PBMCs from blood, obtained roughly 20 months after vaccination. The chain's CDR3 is CASSLDTGGRYGYTF. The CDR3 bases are TGCGCCAGCAGCTTGGACACAGGGGGCCGGTATGGCTACACCTTC.